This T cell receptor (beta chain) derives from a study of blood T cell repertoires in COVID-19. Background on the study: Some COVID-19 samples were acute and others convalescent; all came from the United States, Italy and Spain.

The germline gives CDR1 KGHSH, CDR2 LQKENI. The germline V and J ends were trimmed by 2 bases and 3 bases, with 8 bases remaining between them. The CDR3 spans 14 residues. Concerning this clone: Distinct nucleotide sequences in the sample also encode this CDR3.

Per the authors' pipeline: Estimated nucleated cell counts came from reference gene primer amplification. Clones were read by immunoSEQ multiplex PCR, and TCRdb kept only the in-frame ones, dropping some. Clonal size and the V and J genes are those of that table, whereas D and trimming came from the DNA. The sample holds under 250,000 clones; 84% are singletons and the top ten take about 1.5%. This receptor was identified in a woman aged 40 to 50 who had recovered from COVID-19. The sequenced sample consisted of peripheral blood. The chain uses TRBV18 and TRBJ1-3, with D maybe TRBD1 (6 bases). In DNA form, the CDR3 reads TGTGCCAGCTCACCATTGGACAGTGGAAACACCATATATTTT. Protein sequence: CASSPLDSGNTIYF.